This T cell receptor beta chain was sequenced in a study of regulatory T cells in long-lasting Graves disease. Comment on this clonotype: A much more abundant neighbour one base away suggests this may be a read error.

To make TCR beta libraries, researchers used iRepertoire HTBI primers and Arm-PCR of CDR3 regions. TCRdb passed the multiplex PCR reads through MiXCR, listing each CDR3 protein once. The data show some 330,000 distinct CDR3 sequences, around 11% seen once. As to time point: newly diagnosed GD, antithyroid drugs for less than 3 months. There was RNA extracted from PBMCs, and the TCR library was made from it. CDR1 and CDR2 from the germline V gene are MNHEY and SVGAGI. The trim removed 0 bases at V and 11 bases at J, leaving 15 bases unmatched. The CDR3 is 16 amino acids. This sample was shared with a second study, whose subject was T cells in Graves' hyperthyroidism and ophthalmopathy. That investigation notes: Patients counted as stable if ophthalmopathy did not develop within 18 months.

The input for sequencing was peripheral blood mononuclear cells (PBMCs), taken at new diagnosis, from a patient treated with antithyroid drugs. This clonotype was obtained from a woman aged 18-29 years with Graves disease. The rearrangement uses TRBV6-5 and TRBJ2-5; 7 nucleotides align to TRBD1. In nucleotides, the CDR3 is TGTGCCAGCAGTTACTCGACAGGGCGGACGGGCAATGAGCAGTACTTC. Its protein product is CASSYSTGRTGNEQYF.